This TCR beta chain came from a study of T-cell reconstitution after alpha-beta-depleted transplantation in children. The CDR3 totals 13 residues. V lost 4 bases and J 6 bases, leaving 12 bases between the germline ends. CDR1 and CDR2 from the germline V gene are DFQATT and SNEGSKA (reference sequence). Findings and caveats of the study: Several hundred expanded graft clones reportedly supplied alpha-beta T cells about two months after transplant. Newly made T cells mostly supplied T-cell counts and diversity one year after transplant. Surviving recipient T cells and thymic progenitors underlay high day-60 TCRbeta diversity in some patients.

The library targeted TCRbeta and was prepared with unique molecular identifiers. TCRdb used MiXCR to reprocess the PCR reads, holding one entry per CDR3 protein. This table holds about 580,000 distinct CDR3 sequences, more than 20% found once. This clonotype was seen repeatedly, ten times or more. Its antigen is undetermined. This material consisted of PBMCs, mostly from graft donor cells, taken 360 days after TCRalphabeta/CD19-depleted stem cell transplant. The receptor's source is a boy under two years old who had a stem cell transplant for acute myeloid leukemia, so the T cells may come from the graft donor. The chain joins TRBV20-1 to TRBJ2-2; D uncertain. CDR3 sequence: CSAIGQRAGELFF. CDR3 DNA sequence: TGCAGTGCTATCGGTCAACGGGCCGGGGAGCTGTTTTTT.